This TCR beta chain came from a study of cytomegalovirus exposure and HLA in healthy donors. Study-wide results and limits: In an earlier analysis, productive rearrangement rates for most beta V segments clustered near 87% or 30%.

This clone was observed a handful of times. Its cognate antigen is unknown. The PCR employed 60 Vbeta primers together with 13 Jbeta primers. The method was immunoSEQ multiplex PCR; TCRdb's version includes in-frame clones alone and lacks a portion of them. The profile shows 120,000 to 150,000 clones, approximately 70% of them singletons. Looked up from germline, CDR1 is SGDLS and CDR2 is YYNGEE. This CDR3 spans 14 amino acids. V lost 0 bases, J lost 4 bases, and 10 bases lay in between. The sample was PBMCs. The sequence was obtained from a woman between 18 and 29 years old in good health and CMV-seronegative. V and J are TRBV9 and TRBJ1-2, with a tentative D call TRBD1 (5 bases). The CDR3 is CASSVEPDSYGYTF. In DNA, the CDR3 is TGTGCCAGCAGCGTAGAACCCGACAGCTATGGCTACACCTTC.